This entry concerns a single TCR beta chain. The sample originates from a study of CD8 T cells in Susac syndrome. When the RNA was reverse transcribed, random hexamers were used with an input of about 0.45 to 1 ug. From the immunoSEQ multiplex PCR reads, TCRdb called clonotypes with MiXCR, one entry per CDR3 protein. The sample lists about 150,000 distinct CDR3 sequences, over 95% occurring once. The source material was CD8+ T cells from PBMCs. This receptor was identified in a human donor with multiple sclerosis.

Here the CDR3 DNA reads TGTGCCACCCTGCCTCCAGGGGGGGTATCGGGCGGGGAGCTGTTTTTT. This encodes CATLPPGGVSGGELFF. The gene calls are TRBV25-1 and TRBJ2-2; possibly TRBD1 or TRBD2 for D (7 bases each). V was pared by 10 bases and J by 7 bases, with 25 bases between. The germline CDR1 and CDR2 sequences are MGHDK and SYGVNS. The CDR3 extends over 16 amino acids.